These 4 T cell receptor beta chains were all obtained from the same sample, sequenced in a study of Ad26.COV2.S vaccination and SARS-CoV-2 variants. Treatment reported: 15 to 20 received Ad26.COV2.S at low or high dose, single or two shots; several received placebo; per-sample allocation not given. Sampling happened 63 days after the first vaccine or placebo injection. Sequenced by immunoSEQ multiplex PCR; TCRdb stores in-frame clones only, minus some. The sample records 350,000 to 500,000 clones, about 93% being singletons. The sequences come from peripheral blood, collected in a trial of Ad26.COV2.S vaccine versus placebo. These receptors were collected from a person aged 18-65 years who received the Ad26.COV2.S COVID-19 vaccine or a placebo.

With respect to this clone: This sample also contains other DNA sequences that code for the same CDR3. The chain carries TRBV2 and TRBJ2-1; no clear D. Trimming shortened V by 5 bases and J by 5 bases, and 4 bases separated the two germline ends. The germline V gene has CDR1 SNHLY and CDR2 FYNNEI. The CDR3 has 11 residues. The chain's CDR3 is CASSRNNEQFF. CDR3 sequence (DNA): TGTGCCAGCAGTAGAAACAATGAGCAGTTCTTC.

The rearrangement links TRBV13 to TRBJ1-5, with D perhaps TRBD1 (5 bases). The CDR3 spans 14 residues. Germline V gives CDR1 PRHDT, CDR2 FYEKMQ (reference sequence). V was shortened by 0 bases and J by 6 bases, with 9 bases between the two germline ends. CDR3 nucleotides: TGTGCCAGCAGCTTAGGGGCAGGGCTTCAGCCCCAGCATTTT. Protein sequence: CASSLGAGLQPQHF. The variable domain in full, completed from reference TRBV13 and TRBJ1-5, reads AAGVIQSPRHLIKEKRETATLKCYPIPRHDTVYWYQQGPGQDPQFLISFYEKMQSDKGSIPDRFSAQQFSDYHSELNMSSLELGDSALYFCASSLGAGLQPQHFGDGTRLSIL.

The V and J genes are TRBV7-9 and TRBJ1-5; the match to TRBD1 covers 7 bases. The germline gives CDR1 SEHNR, CDR2 FQNEAQ (reference sequence). J lost 9 bases, V lost 5 bases, and 7 bases had no gene match. This CDR3 spans 13 amino acids. CDR3 bases: TGTGCCAGCAGCGACACAGGGGCAGGGCCCCAGCATTTT. This sequence encodes CASSDTGAGPQHF. The full variable domain, its missing parts supplied by reference TRBV7-9 and TRBJ1-5, is DTGVSQNPRHKITKRGQNVTFRCDPISEHNRLYWYRQTLGQGPEFLTYFQNEAQLEKSRLLSDRFSAERPKGSFSTLEIQRTEQGDSAMYLCASSDTGAGPQHFGDGTRLSIL.

V usage is TRBV7-3 and J usage is TRBJ2-6; the D is unclear. The CDR3 runs to 16 residues. With 5 bases removed from V and 4 bases from J, the gap between germline ends came to 15 bases. Germline CDR1 SGHTA, CDR2 FQGTGA. The CDR3 sequence: CASSLNPSRGANVLTF. The CDR3 nucleotides are TGTGCCAGCAGCCTTAACCCGTCGCGGGGGGCCAACGTCCTGACTTTC.